Described below is a single T cell receptor (beta chain) sequence and its context. This clonotype was seen many times. No antigen is known for it. No much larger clone is present one base from it, and per-base qualities are unavailable. Ophthalmopathy patients had moderately to severely active disease, with a Clinical Activity Score of 3 or more, a NOSPECS grade of 4 or more, and a disease duration of less than 3 months. Any patient with an uncontrolled infection, another autoimmune disease, pregnancy or lactation was excluded. Diagnoses relied on clinical symptoms, serum thyroxine and TRAb, thyroid ultrasound and orbital computed tomography. Ficoll-Paque density gradient centrifugation was used to isolate PBMCs from 10 ml of fresh peripheral blood. Trizol reagent was used to extract total RNA, and RNA quality was then checked on an Agilent 2100 Bioanalyzer. The TCR beta CDR3 regions were amplified from the RNA transcripts. The first round of RT-PCR for the TCR CDR3 was performed with the HTBI primer set and the Qiagen OneStep RT-PCR kit. The libraries were constructed in a second round of multiplex PCR and then size-selected and purified. The libraries were sequenced on an Illumina HiSeq2000 using paired-end 100 bp reads. The study's processing was this. SOAPnuke was used to process the raw data, with reads discarded if the reads contained adapters or uncalled bases, had a mean Phred below 15, or lacked an exact constant-primer or identifier match. High-quality paired reads were merged with COPE v1.2.5, and unique nucleotide sequences were defined as clonotypes. MiTCR v1.1 was used to align clonotypes to the IMGT TRBV, TRBD and TRBJ reference segments. Only V-J combinations with frequency above 0.0001, covering about 99% of repertoires, were analysed. A TCS score was defined as the ratio between F50 (clonal expansion) and ExV (chaos), using BLOSUM62-based TCRdist between CDR3 peptides within each V-J. Welch's t-statistics and random forest reduced around 510 V-J features to roughly 13, which were used in a naive Bayes classifier (R e1071). Using fastp at Q25 and MiXCR, TCRdb reprocessed the public reads and kept productive beta chains. Rows with a matching CDR3 protein are joined into one entry that keeps the most common DNA and genes. TCRdb, not the original authors, processed these V and J calls. This sample has 410,000 or so distinct CDR3 sequences in its table, and 14% to 15% of those were observed once. The ten top clones hold approximately 13% of the sample.

This sample is part of a study of T cells in Graves' hyperthyroidism and ophthalmopathy (dated by TCRdb to 2018 to 2020). The study in broad terms: Peripheral blood samples were taken at initial diagnosis, before any treatment was given. TCR V-J signatures able to tell the groups apart were searched for in a discovery cohort of 90 to 100 patients, of whom 40 to 45 had Graves' ophthalmopathy and 55 to 65 had stable Graves' hyperthyroidism. Whether ophthalmopathy could be predicted prospectively was tested in an independent validation cohort made up of about 18 hyperthyroidism patients plus 17 patients who later progressed to ophthalmopathy. The roughly 100 discovery patients were divided at random into training and test sets in a 7:3 ratio. In addition, the study compared T-cell repertoires in thyroid tissue and in blood from several Graves' hyperthyroidism patients. Once sampling was done, hyperthyroidism patients were given methimazole at a starting dose of 30 mg daily, whereas ophthalmopathy patients were given high-dose intravenous methylprednisolone. According to the paper, TCR Vbeta CDR3 sequencing was carried out on about 140 peripheral blood samples, which came from 40 to 45 ophthalmopathy, fewer than 80 hyperthyroidism and some 17 progressor patients.

Its CDR3 holds 14 amino acids, cysteine through phenylalanine. CDR3 DNA only is kept here, 42 bases in frame from base 1. V is reduced by 1 base and J by 2 bases, leaving a spacing of 7 bases between them. Broad study findings and their caveats: In validation, the model predicted progression to ophthalmopathy with around 71% sensitivity and approximately 78% specificity, a median of around 6.6 months before onset. Most expanded thyroid clonotypes (frequency above 0.001) were also detected in blood, a finding suggesting that blood repertoires may reflect thyroid immune responses. Sample size was not statistically predetermined, and investigators were not blinded to group allocation. A 13 V-J signature model separated ophthalmopathy from stable hyperthyroidism, with roughly 88% sensitivity and just under 84% specificity in cross-validation and 80%/75% in testing.

The chain links TRBV12-3 or TRBV12-4 with TRBJ2-3, with the identity of the D gene unclear. The clonotype originates from a man younger than 30 with Graves' ophthalmopathy. The specimen sequenced was blood. At the DNA level, the sequence is TGTGCCAGCAGTTTAGTCCCTAACACAGATACGCAGTATTTT. Its translation reads: CASSLVPNTDTQYF.